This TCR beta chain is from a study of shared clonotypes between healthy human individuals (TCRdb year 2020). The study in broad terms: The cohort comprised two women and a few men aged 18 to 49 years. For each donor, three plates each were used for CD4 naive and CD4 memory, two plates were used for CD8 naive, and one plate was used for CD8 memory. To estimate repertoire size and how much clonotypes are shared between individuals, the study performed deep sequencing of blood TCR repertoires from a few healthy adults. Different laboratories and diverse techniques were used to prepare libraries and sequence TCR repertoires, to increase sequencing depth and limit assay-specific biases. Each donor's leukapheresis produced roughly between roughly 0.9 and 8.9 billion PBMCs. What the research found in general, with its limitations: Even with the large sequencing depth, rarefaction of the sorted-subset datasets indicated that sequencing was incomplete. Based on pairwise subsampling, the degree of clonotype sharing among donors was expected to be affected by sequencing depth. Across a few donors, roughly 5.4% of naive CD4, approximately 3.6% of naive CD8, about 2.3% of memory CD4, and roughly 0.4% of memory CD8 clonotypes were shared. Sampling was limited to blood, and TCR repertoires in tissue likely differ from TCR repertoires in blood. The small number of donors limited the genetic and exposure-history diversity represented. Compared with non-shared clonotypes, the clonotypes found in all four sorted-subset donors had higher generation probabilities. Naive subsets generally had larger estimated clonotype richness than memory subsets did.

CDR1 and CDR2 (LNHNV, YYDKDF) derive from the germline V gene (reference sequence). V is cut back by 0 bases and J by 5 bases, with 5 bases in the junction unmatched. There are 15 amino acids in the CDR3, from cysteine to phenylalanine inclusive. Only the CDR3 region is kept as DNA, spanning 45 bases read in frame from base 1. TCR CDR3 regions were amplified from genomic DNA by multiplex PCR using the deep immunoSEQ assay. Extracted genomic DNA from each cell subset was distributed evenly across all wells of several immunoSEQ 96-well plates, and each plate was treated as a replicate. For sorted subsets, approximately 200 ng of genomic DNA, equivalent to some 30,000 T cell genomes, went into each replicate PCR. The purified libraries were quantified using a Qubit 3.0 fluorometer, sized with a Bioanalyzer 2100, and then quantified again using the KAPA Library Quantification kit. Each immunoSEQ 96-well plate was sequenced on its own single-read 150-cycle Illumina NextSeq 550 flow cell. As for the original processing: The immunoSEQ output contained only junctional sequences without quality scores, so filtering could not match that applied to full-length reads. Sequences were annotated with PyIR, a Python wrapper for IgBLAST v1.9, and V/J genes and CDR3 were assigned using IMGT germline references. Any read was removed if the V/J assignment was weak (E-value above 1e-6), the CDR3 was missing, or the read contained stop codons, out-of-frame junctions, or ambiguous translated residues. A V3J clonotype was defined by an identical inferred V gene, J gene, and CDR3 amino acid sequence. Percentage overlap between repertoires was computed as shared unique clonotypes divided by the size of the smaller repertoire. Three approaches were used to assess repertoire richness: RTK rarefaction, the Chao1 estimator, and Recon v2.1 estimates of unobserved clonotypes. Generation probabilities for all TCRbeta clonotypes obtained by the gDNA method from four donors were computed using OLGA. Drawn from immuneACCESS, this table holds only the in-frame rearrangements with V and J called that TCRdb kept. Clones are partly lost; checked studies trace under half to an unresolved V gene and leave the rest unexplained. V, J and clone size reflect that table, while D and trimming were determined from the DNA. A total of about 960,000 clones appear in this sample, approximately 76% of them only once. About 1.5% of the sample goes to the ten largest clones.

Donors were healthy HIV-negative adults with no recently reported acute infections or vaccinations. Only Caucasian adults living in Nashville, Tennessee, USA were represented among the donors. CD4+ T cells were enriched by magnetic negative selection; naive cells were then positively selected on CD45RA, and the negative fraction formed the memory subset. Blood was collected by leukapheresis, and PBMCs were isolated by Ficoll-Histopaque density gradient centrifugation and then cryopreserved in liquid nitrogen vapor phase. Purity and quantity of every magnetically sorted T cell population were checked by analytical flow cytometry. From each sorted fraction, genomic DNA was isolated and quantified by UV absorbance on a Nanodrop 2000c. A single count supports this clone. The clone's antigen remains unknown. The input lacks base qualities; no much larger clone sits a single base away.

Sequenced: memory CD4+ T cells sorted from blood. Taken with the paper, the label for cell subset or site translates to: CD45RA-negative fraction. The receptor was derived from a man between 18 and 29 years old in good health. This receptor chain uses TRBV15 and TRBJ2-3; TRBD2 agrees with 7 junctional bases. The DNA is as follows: TGTGCCACCAGCAGAGAGTCTAGCGGATTAGATACGCAGTATTTT. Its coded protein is CATSRESSGLDTQYF.